One sample yielded the 10 T cell receptor beta chains listed below, sequenced in a study of early T cells in non-severe SARS-CoV-2 infection. TCRdb itself ran the 5' RACE reads through MiXCR, one entry per CDR3 protein. The sample lists approximately 30,000 distinct CDR3 sequences; less than 8.5% were seen once. The sample consisted of whole blood, taken at baseline. The receptors shown here come from an adult who was a healthcare worker with PCR-confirmed SARS-CoV-2 infection or an uninfected control (not recorded which).

The chain links TRBV28 to TRBJ2-3, with unresolved D. The CDR3 has 13 residues. CDR1 is MDHEN, CDR2 SYDVKM, per germline. Trimming took off 1 base at V and 6 bases at J, with 8 bases between the two ends. The CDR3 region is CASSLSRRDTQYF. As DNA, the CDR3 is TGTGCCAGCAGTTTATCTCGCAGGGATACGCAGTATTTT. The full variable domain, completed using reference TRBV28 and TRBJ2-3, is DVKVTQSSRYLVKRTGEKVFLECVQDMDHENMFWYRQDPGLGLRLIYFSYDVKMKEKGDIPEGYSVSREKKERFSLILESASTNQTSMYLCASSLSRRDTQYFGPGTRLTVL.

This clonotype was seen ten or more times. The chain is built from TRBV24-1 and TRBJ2-1; tentatively, D is TRBD1 (5 bases). CDR3 length: 14 residues. Germline CDR1 reads KGHDR; CDR2 reads SFDVKD. Trimming took 0 bases from V and 7 from J, leaving 9 bases between them. The CDR3 is CATSDLRGMNEQFF. In DNA form, the CDR3 reads TGTGCCACCAGTGATTTGAGGGGAATGAATGAGCAGTTCTTC.

The chain joins TRBV7-9 to TRBJ2-3; weak D call: TRBD1 (5 bases). Germline lookup yields CDR1 SEHNR and CDR2 FQNEAQ (reference sequence). V shed 3 bases and J shed 0 bases, with 13 bases lying between them. This CDR3 is built from 16 residues. CDR3 in amino acids: CASSFVGQGSTDTQYF. The CDR3, as DNA: TGTGCCAGCAGCTTTGTGGGGCAGGGCAGCACAGATACGCAGTATTTT. Filled out from reference TRBV7-9 and TRBJ2-3, the complete variable domain reads DTGVSQNPRHKITKRGQNVTFRCDPISEHNRLYWYRQTLGQGPEFLTYFQNEAQLEKSRLLSDRFSAERPKGSFSTLEIQRTEQGDSAMYLCASSFVGQGSTDTQYFGPGTRLTVL.

There are many counts of this clonotype. This chain joins TRBV6-2 or TRBV6-3 and TRBJ2-2; no reliable D call. Looked up from germline, CDR1 is MNHEY and CDR2 is SVGEGT. V shed 4 bases and J shed 0 bases, with 3 bases lying between them. The CDR3 has 13 amino acids. DNA of the CDR3: TGTGCCAGCAGTTCCGCGAACACCGGGGAGCTGTTTTTT. Translating it yields CASSSANTGELFF.

This clonotype has a handful of counts. Mismatch with germline at one junction end may stem from a read error. The chain has TRBV7-6 and TRBJ2-3; D is uncertain. CDR1 is SGHVS and CDR2 is FNYEAQ in the germline V gene. The CDR3 is made up of 17 amino acids. CDR3 protein: CASSFPRREAAADTQYF. Written as DNA, the CDR3 is TGTGCCAGCAGCTTCCCCCGTAGGGAAGCCGCCGCAGATACGCAGTACTTT.

The J gene is TRBJ2-5, the V gene TRBV24-1; no reliable D call. The CDR3 extends over 14 amino acids. Per germline, CDR1 KGHDR and CDR2 SFDVKD. Trimming pared 12 bases from V and 1 base from J, leaving 17 bases between. The CDR3 coding sequence is TGTGCCTCCGAGATCCTAGTTCCCCAAGAGACCCAGTACTTC. Its protein product is CASEILVPQETQYF.

CDR3 DNA: TGTGCCAGCAGTTACCTGACCGAGACAGGGGGCGAAAAACTGTTTTTT. It specifies CASSYLTETGGEKLFF. The chain carries TRBV6-5 and TRBJ1-4, with 10 nucleotides matching TRBD1. V shed 2 bases, J shed 8 bases, and the junction held 8 bases outside the gene matches. The CDR3 runs 16 residues. The germline V gene encodes CDR1 MNHEY and CDR2 SVGAGI.

With respect to this clonotype: One end of the junction is discordant with germline, which a read error may explain. The V and J genes are TRBV7-7 and TRBJ2-5; perhaps TRBD2 as D (6 bases). Germline V gene data show CDR1 as SSHAT and CDR2 as FNYEAQ (reference sequence). The CDR3 covers 16 residues. CDR3: CASSLARTGGKETQYF. The CDR3 region has the DNA TGTGCTAGCAGCTTAGCGAGGACCGGGGGAAAAGAGACCCAGTACTTC.

The V call is TRBV7-3, the J call TRBJ2-5; 7 nucleotides line up with TRBD1. CDR3 length: 16 residues. V shed 1 base and J 5 bases; nucleotides not matched to a gene: 10. Germline V gives CDR1 SGHTA, CDR2 FQGTGA. The CDR3 here is CASSLRGGTVYETQYF. The CDR3 coding sequence is TGTGCCAGCAGCTTAAGAGGTGGGACAGTGTATGAGACCCAGTACTTC.

The CDR3 nucleotides read TGCGCCAGCAGCCAAGTCGGCCCCTTGGATACGCAGTATTTT. Amino acids: CASSQVGPLDTQYF. The chain combines TRBV4-1 with TRBJ2-3; D is unclear. Germline CDR1 and CDR2: MGHRA and YSYEKL. This CDR3 has 14 amino acids. The ends were cut back, 1 base at V and 6 bases at J, with 11 bases in the middle.